This T cell receptor (beta chain) originates from a study of cytomegalovirus exposure and HLA in healthy donors. Study-level results: According to an earlier analysis, most TCR beta V segments yielded productive rearrangements about 87% or about 30% of the time. TCR beta chain V- and J-gene trimming was linked, in a later analysis, to a missense variant in DCLRE1C.

Note on this clone: The antigen is not known.

The CDR3 has 19 amino acids. With 0 bases clipped from V and 4 bases from J, the junction kept 10 bases outside the gene matches. The germline gives CDR1 SGHNT, CDR2 YENEEA. PCR used 60 Vbeta primers and 13 Jbeta primers. Clones were read by immunoSEQ multiplex PCR, and TCRdb kept only the in-frame ones, dropping some. The sample has a few hundred thousand clones, about 80% seen once; the top ten hold about a tenth. The chain couples TRBV11-3 to TRBJ2-2, with TRBD2 identical over 11 bases. The sequencing input was PBMCs. This TCR was recovered from a woman in her fifties or sixties in good health and CMV-seropositive. CDR3 sequence: CASSLDKPGLAGRTGELFF. The CDR3 bases are TGTGCCAGCAGCTTAGACAAACCCGGACTAGCGGGTCGCACCGGGGAGCTGTTTTTT.